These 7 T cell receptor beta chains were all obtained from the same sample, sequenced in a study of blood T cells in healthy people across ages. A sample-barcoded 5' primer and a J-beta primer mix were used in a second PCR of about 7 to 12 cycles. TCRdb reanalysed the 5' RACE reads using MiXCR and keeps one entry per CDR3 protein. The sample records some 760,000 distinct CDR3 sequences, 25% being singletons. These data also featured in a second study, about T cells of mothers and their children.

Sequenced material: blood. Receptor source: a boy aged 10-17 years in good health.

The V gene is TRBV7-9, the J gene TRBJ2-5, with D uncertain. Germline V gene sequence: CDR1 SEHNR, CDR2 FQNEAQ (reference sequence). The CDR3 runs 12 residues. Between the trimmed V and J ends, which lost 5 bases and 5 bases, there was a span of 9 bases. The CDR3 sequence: CASSDGQETQYF. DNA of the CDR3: TGTGCCAGCAGCGACGGGCAGGAGACCCAGTACTTC.

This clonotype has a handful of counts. In nucleotides, the CDR3 is TGCGCCAGCAGCTTGGATAGCGTTAAAGAGACCCAGTACTTC. Its translation is CASSLDSVKETQYF. The chain carries TRBV5-1 and TRBJ2-5, with a tentative D call TRBD2 (5 bases). CDR3 length: 14 amino acids. Germline CDR1 is SGHRS and CDR2 is YFSETQ. V dropped 0 bases and J dropped 3 bases, with 9 bases sitting between them.

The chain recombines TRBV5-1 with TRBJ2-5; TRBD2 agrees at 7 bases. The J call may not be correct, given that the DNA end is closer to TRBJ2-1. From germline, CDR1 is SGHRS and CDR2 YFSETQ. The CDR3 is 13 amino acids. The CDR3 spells CASSFSASGEQFF. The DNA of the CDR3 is TGCGCCAGCAGCTTTTCTGCTAGCGGAGAGCAGTTCTTC.

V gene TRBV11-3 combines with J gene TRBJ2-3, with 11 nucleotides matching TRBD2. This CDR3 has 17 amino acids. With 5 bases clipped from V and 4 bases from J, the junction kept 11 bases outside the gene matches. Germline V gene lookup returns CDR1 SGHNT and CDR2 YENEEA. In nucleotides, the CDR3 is TGTGCCAGCAGCCATTCCTTTAGCGGGGGGGCCTCAGATACGCAGTATTTT. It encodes CASSHSFSGGASDTQYF.

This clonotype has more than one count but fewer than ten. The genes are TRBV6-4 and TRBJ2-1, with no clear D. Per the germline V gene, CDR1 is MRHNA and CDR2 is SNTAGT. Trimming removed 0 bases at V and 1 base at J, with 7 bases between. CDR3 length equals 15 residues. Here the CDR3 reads CASSDSVVSYNEQFF. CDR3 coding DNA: TGTGCCAGCAGTGACTCAGTGGTTTCCTACAATGAGCAGTTCTTC.

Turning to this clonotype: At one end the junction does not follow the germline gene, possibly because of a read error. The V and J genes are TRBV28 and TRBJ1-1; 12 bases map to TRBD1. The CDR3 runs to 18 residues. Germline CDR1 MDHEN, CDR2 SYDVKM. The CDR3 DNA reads TGTGCCTGCAGTACCCTCGGGACAGGGGGCCCAAGGAACACTGAAGCTTTCTTT. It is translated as CACSTLGTGGPRNTEAFF.

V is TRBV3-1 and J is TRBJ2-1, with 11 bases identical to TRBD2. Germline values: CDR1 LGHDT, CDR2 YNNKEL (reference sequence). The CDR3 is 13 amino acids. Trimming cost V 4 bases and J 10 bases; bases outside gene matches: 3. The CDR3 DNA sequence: TGTGCCAGCAGCCTAGCGGGGGGGGCCGAGCAGTTCTTC. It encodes CASSLAGGAEQFF.